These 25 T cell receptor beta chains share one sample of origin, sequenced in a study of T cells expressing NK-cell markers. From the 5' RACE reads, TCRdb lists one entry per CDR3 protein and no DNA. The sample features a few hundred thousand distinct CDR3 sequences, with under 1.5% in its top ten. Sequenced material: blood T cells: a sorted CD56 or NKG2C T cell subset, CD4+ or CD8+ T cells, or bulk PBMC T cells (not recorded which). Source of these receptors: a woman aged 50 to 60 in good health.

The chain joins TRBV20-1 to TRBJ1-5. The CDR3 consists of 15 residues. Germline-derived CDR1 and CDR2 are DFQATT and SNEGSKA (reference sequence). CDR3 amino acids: CSARSREGGNQPQHF.

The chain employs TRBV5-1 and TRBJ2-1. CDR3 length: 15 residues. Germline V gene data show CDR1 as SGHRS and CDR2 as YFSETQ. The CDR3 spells CASSLARNLYNEQFF.

The chain's CDR3 is CASSHVWASPQNTIYF. The chain has TRBV12-3 or TRBV12-4 and TRBJ1-3. The CDR3 extends over 16 amino acids.

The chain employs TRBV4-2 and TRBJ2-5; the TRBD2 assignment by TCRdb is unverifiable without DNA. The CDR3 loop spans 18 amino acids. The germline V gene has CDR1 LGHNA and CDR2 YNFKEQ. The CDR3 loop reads CASSQDGSSGSRQETQYF.

The CDR3 sequence: CASSPGSEQFF. The chain carries TRBV18 and TRBJ2-1. Germline lookup yields CDR1 KGHSH and CDR2 LQKENI. The CDR3 runs 11 residues.

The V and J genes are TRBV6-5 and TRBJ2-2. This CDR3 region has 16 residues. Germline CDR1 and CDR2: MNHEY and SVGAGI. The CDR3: CASTTVRVSNTGELFF.

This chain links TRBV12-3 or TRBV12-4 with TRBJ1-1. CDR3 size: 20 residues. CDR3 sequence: CASSLASLWGGDYMNTEAFF.

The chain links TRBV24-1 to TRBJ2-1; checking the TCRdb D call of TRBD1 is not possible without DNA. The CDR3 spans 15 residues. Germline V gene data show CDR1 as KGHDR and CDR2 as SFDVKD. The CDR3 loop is CATSDLRTAYNEQFF.

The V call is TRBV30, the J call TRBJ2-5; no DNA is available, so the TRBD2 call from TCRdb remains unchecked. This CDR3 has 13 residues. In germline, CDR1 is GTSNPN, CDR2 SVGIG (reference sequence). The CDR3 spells CAWSVAGEETQYF.

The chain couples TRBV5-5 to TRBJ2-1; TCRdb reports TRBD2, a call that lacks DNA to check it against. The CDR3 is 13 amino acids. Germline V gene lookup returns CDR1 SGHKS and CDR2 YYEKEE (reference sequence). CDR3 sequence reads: CASSLGLGLEQFF.

The CDR3 here is CSAPRGGGYGYTF. J is TRBJ1-2 and V is TRBV20-1; TCRdb picks TRBD1, but there is no DNA to check that call. CDR3 size: 13 residues. From germline, CDR1 is DFQATT and CDR2 SNEGSKA (reference sequence).

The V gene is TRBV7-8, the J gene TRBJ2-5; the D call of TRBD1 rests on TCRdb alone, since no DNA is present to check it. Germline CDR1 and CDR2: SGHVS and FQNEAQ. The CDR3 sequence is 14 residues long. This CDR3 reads CASSPGGQQETQYF.

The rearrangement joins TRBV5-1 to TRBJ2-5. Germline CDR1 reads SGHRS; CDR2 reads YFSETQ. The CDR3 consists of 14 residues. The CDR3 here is CASSLFQIQETQYF.

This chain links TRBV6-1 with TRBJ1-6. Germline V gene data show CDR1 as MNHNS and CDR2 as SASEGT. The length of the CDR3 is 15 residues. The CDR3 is CASIPSRTYNSPLHF.

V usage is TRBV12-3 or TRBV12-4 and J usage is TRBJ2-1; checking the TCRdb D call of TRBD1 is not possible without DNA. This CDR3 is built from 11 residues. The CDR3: CASSFGALQFF.

The CDR3 protein is CASSQARGLDTGELFF. V is TRBV4-2 and J is TRBJ2-2; with no DNA, the TCRdb D assignment of TRBD2 cannot be verified. The CDR3 contains 16 residues. CDR1 and CDR2 from the germline V gene are LGHNA and YNFKEQ.

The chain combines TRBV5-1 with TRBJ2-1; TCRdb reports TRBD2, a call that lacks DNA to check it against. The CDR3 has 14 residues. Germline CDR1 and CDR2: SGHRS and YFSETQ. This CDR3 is CASNPSGRMSEQFF.

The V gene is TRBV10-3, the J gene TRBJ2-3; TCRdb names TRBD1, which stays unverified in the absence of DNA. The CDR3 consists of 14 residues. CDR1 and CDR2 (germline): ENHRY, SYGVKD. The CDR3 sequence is CAISEAGEGDTQYF.

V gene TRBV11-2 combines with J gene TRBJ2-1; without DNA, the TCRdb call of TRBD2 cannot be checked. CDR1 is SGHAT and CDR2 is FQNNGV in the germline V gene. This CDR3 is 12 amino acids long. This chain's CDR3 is CASSLGGGSMFF.

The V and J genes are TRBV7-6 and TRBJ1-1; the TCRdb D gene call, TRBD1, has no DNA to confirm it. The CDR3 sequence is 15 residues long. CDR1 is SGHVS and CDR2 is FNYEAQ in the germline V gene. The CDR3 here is CASSLPGRISTEAFF.

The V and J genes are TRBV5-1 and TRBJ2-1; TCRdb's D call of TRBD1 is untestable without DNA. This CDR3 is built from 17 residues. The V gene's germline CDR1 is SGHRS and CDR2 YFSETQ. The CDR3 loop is CASSPGQGSGKYNEQFF.

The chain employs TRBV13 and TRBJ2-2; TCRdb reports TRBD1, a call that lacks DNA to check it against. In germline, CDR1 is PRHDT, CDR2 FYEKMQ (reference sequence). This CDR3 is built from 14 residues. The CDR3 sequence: CASSLTKAPGELFF.

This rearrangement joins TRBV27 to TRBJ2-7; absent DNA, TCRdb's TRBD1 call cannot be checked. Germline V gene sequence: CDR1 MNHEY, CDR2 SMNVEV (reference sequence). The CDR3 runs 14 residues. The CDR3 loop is CASSFGQAYGEQYF.

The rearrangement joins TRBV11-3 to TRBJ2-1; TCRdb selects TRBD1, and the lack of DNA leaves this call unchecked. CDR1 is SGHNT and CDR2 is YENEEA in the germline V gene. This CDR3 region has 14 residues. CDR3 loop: CASSLRGARNEQFF.

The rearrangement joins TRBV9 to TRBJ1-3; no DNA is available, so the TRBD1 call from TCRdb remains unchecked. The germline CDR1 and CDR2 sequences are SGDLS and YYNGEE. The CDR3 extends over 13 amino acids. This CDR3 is CASSFRQVLPIYF.